This TCR beta chain was captured in a study of glioma-infiltrating T cells after dendritic cell vaccination. Trimming shortened V by 5 bases and J by 8 bases, and 18 bases separated the two germline ends. The CDR3 extends over 14 amino acids. The V gene's germline CDR1 is MDHEN and CDR2 SYDVKM. Here immunoSEQ multiplex PCR was the method, and the copy in TCRdb shows in-frame clones only, minus some. The sample has approximately 100,000 clones; 70% to 80% are singletons. The V call is TRBV28, the J call TRBJ1-2, with D possibly being TRBD1 (5 bases). Material: blood, obtained before dendritic cell vaccination. This receptor was obtained from a human donor with glioblastoma. Written as DNA, the CDR3 is TGTGCCAGCAGTAGGGGCCAGGGTATTGTCGGCTACACCTTC. Protein product: CASSRGQGIVGYTF.